What follows describes a single T cell receptor (beta chain). Its antigen is still unknown. The data were obtained in a study of cytomegalovirus exposure and HLA in healthy donors. Study-level information: As an earlier analysis found, some 180 million T cells yielded over 95 million unique TCR beta sequences.

PCR amplification relied on 60 Vbeta primers (plus 13 Jbeta primers). Assay: immunoSEQ multiplex PCR; the TCRdb copy retains only in-frame clones and omits some. The repertoire holds approximately 150,000 clones, with 66% as singletons. Findings of the study overall: Several top significant clusters appeared, in a later analysis, to be linked to common viral pathogens. Earlier analysis yielded a pattern in which most TCR beta V segments were productive about 90% or about 30% of the time.

From germline, CDR1 is SGHTA and CDR2 FQGNSA. The CDR3 contains 14 residues. V shed 5 bases and J 4 bases; nucleotides not matched to a gene: 4. Those who donated were healthy bone marrow donors. The sample taken for sequencing was PBMCs. The chain uses TRBV7-2 and TRBJ2-5; 10 bases are a match to TRBD2. The receptor was derived from a woman in her fifties or sixties in good health and CMV-seronegative. DNA of the CDR3: TGTGCCAGCAGCCCTCTAGCGGGAGCAGAGACCCAGTACTTC. This encodes CASSPLAGAETQYF.